This T cell receptor beta chain was sequenced during a study of response to subunit inactivated influenza vaccine. Findings and caveats of the study: A suggestion made by the authors is that each seasonal influenza vaccination recruits few new T cells.

This clonotype was counted at least ten times. Its matching antigen is unknown. This CDR3 comprises 13 residues. Germline values: CDR1 MNHEY, CDR2 SVGEGT. Trimming removed 2 bases at V and 3 bases at J, with 8 bases between. Using its own MiXCR run on the RT-PCR reads, TCRdb lists one record per CDR3 protein. This sample carries about 800,000 distinct CDR3 sequences, 21% of them seen once, and the ten largest clones take roughly 10%. The chain carries TRBV6-2 or TRBV6-3 and TRBJ2-7; D not certain. The TCR originated in a man aged 45-60 years who received an inactivated influenza vaccine. The sample here was PBMCs from blood, taken 5 days after vaccination. CDR3 DNA: TGTGCCAGCAGTTACAGCATCGGCTACGAGCAGTACTTC. This gives the protein CASSYSIGYEQYF.